Listed below are T cell receptor beta chains from one sample, sequenced in a study of breast tumors, draining lymph nodes, adjacent tissues. MiXCR, run by TCRdb on the multiplex PCR reads, gives a single entry per CDR3 protein. Here the sample spans some 170,000 distinct CDR3 sequences, around a third being singletons. The sample was axillary lymph node tissue. The receptors shown here come from a female donor with breast cancer. Some clones in this sample may be carry-over from other donors' samples. CDR3s leave out the opening cysteine and the closing phenylalanine or tryptophan. A D gene is named only where the DNA matches it firmly. The size entry is marked missing in some rows and otherwise reads once, few, many or a size class.

NA	TRBJ2-3	TRBV7-2	NA	ASSLNSGQRGSSPDTDTQY
NA	TRBJ2-2	TRBV9	TRBD2	ASSPYGTRIAGELF
few	TRBJ2-1	TRBV6-5	NA	ASSSPTGSQF
many	TRBJ2-4	TRBV4-1	NA	ASSREGQNIQY
many	TRBJ2-3	TRBV7-2	TRBD2	ASSLPWTSEGTDTQY
many	TRBJ2-1	TRBV13	TRBD2	ASSLLTSGRGHNEQF
many	TRBJ2-7	TRBV11-2	NA	ASSLFFGENEQY
NA	TRBJ2-7	TRBV7-9	TRBD1	ASSSTGQGTYEQY
many	TRBJ2-7	TRBV18	NA	ASSYETVLSYEQY
many	TRBJ1-2	TRBV6-6	TRBD1	ASSHDGGRGQGYT
NA	TRBJ1-6	TRBV19	NA	ASSIGANSLLH
many	TRBJ2-7	TRBV18	TRBD1	ASLRTGDSYEQY
many	TRBJ2-5	TRBV18	NA	ASSPRSSLTKETQY
NA	TRBJ2-4	TRBV11-2	TRBD1	ASSPTGPGNIQY
many	TRBJ1-5	TRBV24-1	TRBD1	ATSEAGQYQPQH
many	TRBJ2-1	TRBV19	NA	ASGINIVDEQF
NA	TRBJ1-5	TRBV10-3	NA	AISGEGNQPQH
few	TRBJ1-1	TRBV10-2	NA	ASSVGEGRGTEAF
NA	TRBJ1-5	TRBV6-4	NA	ASSDSSGGQPQH
NA	TRBJ2-3	TRBV11-3	NA	ASSRGPDNEQY
many	TRBJ2-3	TRBV19	TRBD1	ASSSDRGLGDTQY
many	TRBJ2-3	TRBV5-1	NA	ASSLHGRDTQY
NA	TRBJ1-6	TRBV29-1	NA	SLGDGQPMNSPLH